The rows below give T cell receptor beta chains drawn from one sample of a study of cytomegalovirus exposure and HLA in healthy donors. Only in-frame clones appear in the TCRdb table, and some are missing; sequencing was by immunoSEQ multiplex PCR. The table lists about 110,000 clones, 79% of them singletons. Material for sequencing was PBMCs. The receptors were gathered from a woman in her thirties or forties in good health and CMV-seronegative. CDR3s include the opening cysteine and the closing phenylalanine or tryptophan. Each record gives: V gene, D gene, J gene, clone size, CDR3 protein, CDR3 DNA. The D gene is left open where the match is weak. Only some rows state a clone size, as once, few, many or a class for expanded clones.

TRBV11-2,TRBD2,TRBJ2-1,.,CASSLSTSGVKQFF,TGTGCCAGCAGCTTAAGTACTAGCGGGGTAAAGCAGTTCTTC
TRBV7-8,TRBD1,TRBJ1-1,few,CASSLGDRGDTEAFF,TGTGCCAGCAGCTTGGGTGACAGGGGGGATACTGAAGCTTTCTTT
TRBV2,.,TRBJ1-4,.,CASSVPDGGEKLFF,TGTGCCAGCAGTGTTCCGGACGGGGGGGAAAAACTGTTTTTT
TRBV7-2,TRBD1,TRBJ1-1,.,CASSLNPGTGANTEAFF,TGTGCCAGCAGTCTAAACCCCGGGACAGGGGCGAACACTGAAGCTTTCTTT
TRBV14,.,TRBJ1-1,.,CASKNGGQILGENTEAFF,TGTGCCAGCAAGAATGGTGGACAGATATTAGGGGAGAACACTGAAGCTTTCTTT
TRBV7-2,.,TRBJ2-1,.,CASSLYGGTGNEQFF,TGTGCCAGCAGCTTATATGGCGGGACGGGTAATGAGCAGTTCTTC
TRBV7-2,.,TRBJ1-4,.,CASRGDRLGEKLFF,TGTGCCAGCAGGGGAGACAGGCTCGGCGAAAAACTGTTTTTT
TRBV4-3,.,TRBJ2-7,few,CASSQGLQGNYEQYF,TGCGCCAGCAGCCAGGGACTACAGGGTAACTACGAGCAGTACTTC
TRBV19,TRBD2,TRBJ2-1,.,CASRGLAEAHEQFF,TGTGCCAGTAGGGGGCTAGCGGAGGCCCATGAGCAGTTCTTC
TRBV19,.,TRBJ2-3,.,CASSPDWNLDTQYF,TGTGCCAGTAGTCCCGACTGGAACCTAGATACGCAGTATTTT
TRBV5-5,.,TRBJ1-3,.,CASTLTPNSGRSSGNTIYF,TGTGCCAGCACCCTAACGCCCAACTCTGGGAGGTCCTCTGGAAACACCATATATTTT
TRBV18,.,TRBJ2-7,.,CASSPSDSWSEQYF,TGTGCCAGCTCACCATCTGACAGCTGGTCGGAGCAGTACTTC
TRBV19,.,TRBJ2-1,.,CASSPQSSYNEQFF,TGTGCCAGTAGTCCACAAAGCTCCTACAATGAGCAGTTCTTC
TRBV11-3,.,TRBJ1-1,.,CASSRGLNTEAFF,TGTGCCAGCAGCCGAGGGCTGAACACTGAAGCTTTCTTT
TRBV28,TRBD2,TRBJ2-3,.,CASSLGGGTDTQYF,TGTGCCAGCAGTTTAGGGGGGGGCACAGATACGCAGTATTTT
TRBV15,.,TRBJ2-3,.,CATSTRTGTDTQYF,TGTGCCACCAGCACGCGGACTGGTACAGATACGCAGTATTTT
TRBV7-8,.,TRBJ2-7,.,CASSPQGGGEQYF,TGTGCCAGCAGCCCCCAAGGGGGAGGGGAGCAGTACTTC
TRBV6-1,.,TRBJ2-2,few,CASSLKESGELFF,TGTGCCAGCAGCCTTAAGGAGAGCGGGGAGCTGTTTTTT
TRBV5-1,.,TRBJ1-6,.,CASSLDGPDNSPLHF,TGCGCCAGCAGCTTGGATGGCCCCGATAATTCACCCCTCCACTTT
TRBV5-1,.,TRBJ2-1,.,CASSLGGDNEQFF,TGCGCCAGCAGCTTGGGGGGGGACAATGAGCAGTTCTTC
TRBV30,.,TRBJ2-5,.,CAWSRDWEQETQYF,TGTGCCTGGAGTCGTGACTGGGAGCAAGAGACCCAGTACTTC
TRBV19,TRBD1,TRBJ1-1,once,CASSPRGGNTEAFF,TGTGCCAGTAGTCCCAGAGGGGGCAACACTGAAGCTTTCTTT
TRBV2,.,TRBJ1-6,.,CASSDISLLHF,TGTGCCAGCAGTGATATATCACTCCTCCACTTT
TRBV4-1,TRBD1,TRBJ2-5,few,CASSPLGQGETQYF,TGCGCCAGCAGCCCTCTGGGACAGGGAGAGACCCAGTACTTC
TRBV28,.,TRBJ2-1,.,CASIFTGSSYNEQFF,TGTGCCAGCATCTTCACAGGGAGCTCCTACAATGAGCAGTTCTTC